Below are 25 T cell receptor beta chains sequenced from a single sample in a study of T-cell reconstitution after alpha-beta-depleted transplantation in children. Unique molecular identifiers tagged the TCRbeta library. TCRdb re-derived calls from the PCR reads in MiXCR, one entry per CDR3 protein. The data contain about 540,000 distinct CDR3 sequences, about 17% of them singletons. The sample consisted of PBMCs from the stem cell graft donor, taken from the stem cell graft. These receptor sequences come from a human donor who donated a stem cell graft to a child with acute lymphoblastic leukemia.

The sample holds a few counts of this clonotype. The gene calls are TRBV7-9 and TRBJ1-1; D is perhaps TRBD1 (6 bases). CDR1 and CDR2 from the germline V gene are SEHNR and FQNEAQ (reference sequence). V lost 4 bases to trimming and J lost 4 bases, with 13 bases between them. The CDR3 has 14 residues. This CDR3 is CASSSPGGGTEAFF. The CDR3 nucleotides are TGTGCCAGCAGCTCCCCTGGAGGGGGCACTGAAGCTTTCTTT.

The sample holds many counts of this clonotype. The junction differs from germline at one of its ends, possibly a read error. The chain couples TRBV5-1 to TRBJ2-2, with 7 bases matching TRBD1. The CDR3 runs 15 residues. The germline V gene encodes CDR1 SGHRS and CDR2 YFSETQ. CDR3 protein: CASSLGTANTGELFF. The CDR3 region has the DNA TGTGCCAGCAGCTTAGGGACAGCGAACACCGGGGAGCTGTTTTTT. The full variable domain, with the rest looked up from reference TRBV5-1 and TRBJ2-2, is KAGVTQTPRYLIKTRGQQVTLSCSPISGHRSVSWYQQTPGQGLQFLFEYFSETQRNKGNFPGRFSGRQFSNSRSEMNVSTLELGDSALYLCASSLGTANTGELFFGEGSRLTVL.

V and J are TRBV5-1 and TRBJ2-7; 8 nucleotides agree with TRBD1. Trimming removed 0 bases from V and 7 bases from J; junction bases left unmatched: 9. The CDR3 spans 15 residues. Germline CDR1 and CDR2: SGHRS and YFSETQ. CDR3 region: CASSLAQGALGEQYF. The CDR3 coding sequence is TGCGCCAGCAGCTTGGCGCAGGGGGCACTCGGTGAGCAGTACTTC.

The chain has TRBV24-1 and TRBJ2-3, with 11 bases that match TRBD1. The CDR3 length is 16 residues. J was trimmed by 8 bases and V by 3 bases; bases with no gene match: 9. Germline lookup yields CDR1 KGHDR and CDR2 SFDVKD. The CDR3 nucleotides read TGTGCCACCAGTGATGCGGACAGGGGGCGCGGGGTTACGCAGTATTTT. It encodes CATSDADRGRGVTQYF.

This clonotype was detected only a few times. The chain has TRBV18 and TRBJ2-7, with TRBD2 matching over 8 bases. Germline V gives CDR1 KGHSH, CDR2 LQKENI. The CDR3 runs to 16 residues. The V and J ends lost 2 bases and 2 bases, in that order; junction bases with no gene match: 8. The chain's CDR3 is CASSPTASGLAYEQYF. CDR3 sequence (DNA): TGTGCCAGCTCACCAACGGCTAGCGGGCTGGCCTACGAGCAGTACTTC.

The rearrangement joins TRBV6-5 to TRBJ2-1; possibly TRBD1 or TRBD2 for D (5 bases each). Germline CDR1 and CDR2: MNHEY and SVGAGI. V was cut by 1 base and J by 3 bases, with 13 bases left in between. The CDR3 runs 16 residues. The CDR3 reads CASSYYPGTRYNEQFF. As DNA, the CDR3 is TGTGCCAGCAGTTACTACCCCGGGACCCGCTACAATGAGCAGTTCTTC.

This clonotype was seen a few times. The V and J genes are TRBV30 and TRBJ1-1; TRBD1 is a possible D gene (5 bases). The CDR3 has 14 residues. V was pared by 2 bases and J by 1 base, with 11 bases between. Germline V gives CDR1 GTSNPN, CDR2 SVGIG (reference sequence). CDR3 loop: CAWSSGMANTEAFF. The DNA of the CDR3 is TGTGCCTGGAGTTCAGGGATGGCGAACACTGAAGCTTTCTTT.

The CDR3 sequence: CASSFMGGGTEAFF. CDR3 DNA sequence: TGTGCCAGCAGCTTCATGGGGGGTGGCACTGAAGCTTTCTTT. This chain joins TRBV5-4 and TRBJ1-1, with a tentative D call TRBD1 (5 bases). Germline V lookup: CDR1 SGHNT, CDR2 YYREEE (reference sequence). The CDR3 sequence is 14 residues long. V was pared by 2 bases and J by 4 bases, with 12 bases between. Supplemented by reference TRBV5-4 and TRBJ1-1, the full variable domain reads ETGVTQSPTHLIKTRGQQVTLRCSSQSGHNTVSWYQQALGQGPQFIFQYYREEENGRGNFPPRFSGLQFPNYSSELNVNALELDDSALYLCASSFMGGGTEAFFGQGTRLTVV.

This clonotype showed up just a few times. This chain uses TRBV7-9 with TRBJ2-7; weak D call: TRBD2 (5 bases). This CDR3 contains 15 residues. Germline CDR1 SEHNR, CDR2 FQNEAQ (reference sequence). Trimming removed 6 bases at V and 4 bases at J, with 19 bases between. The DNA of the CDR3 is TGTGCCAGCAGTGGACCCCAAGGGAGCTTATACGAGCAGTACTTC. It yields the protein CASSGPQGSLYEQYF.

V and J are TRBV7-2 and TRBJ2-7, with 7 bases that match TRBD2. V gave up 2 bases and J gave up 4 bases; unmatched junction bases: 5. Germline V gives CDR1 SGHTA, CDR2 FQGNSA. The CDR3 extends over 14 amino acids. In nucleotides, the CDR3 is TGTGCCAGCAGCTTAATCCGGGGAGGGTACGAGCAGTACTTC. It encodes CASSLIRGGYEQYF.

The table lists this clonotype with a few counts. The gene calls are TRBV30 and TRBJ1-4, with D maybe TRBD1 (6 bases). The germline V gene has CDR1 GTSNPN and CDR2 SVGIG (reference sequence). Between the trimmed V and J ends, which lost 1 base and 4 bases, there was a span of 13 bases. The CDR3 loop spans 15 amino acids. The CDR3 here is CAWSGGPGINEKLFF. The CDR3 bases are TGTGCCTGGAGTGGGGGGCCAGGGATTAATGAAAAACTGTTTTTT.

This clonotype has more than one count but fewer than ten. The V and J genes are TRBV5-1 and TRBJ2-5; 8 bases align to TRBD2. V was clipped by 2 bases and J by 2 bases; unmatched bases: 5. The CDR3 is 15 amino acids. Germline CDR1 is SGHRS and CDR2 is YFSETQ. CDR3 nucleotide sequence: TGCGCCAGCAGCTTTTCGGGAGGGTTGCAAGAGACCCAGTACTTC. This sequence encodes CASSFSGGLQETQYF.

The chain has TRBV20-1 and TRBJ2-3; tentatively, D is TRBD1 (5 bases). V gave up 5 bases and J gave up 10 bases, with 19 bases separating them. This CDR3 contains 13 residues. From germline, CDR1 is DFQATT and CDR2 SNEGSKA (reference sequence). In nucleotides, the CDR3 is TGCAGTGCTCCTACCTACCCAGGGTGGTCGCAGTATTTT. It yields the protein CSAPTYPGWSQYF.

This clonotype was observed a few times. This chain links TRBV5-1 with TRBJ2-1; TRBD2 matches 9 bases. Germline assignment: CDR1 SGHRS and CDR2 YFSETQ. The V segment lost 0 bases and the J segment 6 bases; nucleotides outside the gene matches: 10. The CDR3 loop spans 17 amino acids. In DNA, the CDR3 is TGCGCCAGCAGCTTGGGGTTCGGCGGGAGGGCCCCCAATGAGCAGTTCTTC. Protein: CASSLGFGGRAPNEQFF.

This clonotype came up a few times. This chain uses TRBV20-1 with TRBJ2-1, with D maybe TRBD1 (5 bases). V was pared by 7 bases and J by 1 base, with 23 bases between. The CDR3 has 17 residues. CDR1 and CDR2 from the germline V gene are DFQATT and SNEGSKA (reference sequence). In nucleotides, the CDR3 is TGCAGTGGTTCCACGAACCGCCGTACAGGATCCTACAATGAGCAGTTCTTC. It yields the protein CSGSTNRRTGSYNEQFF.

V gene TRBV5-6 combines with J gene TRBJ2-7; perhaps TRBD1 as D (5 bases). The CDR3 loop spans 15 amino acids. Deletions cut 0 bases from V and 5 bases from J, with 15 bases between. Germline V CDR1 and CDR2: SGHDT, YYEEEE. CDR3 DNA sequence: TGTGCCAGCAGCTTGGCCAGGGTACGAGACGACGAGCAGTACTTC. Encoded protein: CASSLARVRDDEQYF.

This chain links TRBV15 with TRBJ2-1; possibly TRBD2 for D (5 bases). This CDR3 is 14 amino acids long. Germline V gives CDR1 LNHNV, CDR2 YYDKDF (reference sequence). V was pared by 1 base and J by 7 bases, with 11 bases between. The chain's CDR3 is CATSRALSVNEQFF. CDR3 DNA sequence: TGTGCCACCAGCAGAGCCCTTAGCGTGAATGAGCAGTTCTTC.

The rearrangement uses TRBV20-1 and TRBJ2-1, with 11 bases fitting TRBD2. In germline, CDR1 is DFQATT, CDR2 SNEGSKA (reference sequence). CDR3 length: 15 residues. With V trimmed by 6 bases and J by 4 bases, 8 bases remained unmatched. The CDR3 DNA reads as TGCAGTGCCCCCCTGACTAGCGGGGCTTACAATGAGCAGTTCTTC. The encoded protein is CSAPLTSGAYNEQFF.

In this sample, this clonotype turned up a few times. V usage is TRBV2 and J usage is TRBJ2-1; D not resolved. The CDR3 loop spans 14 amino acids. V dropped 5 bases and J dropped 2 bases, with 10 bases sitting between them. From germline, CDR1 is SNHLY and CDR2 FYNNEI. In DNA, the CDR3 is TGTGCCAGCAGTCTACGGCCGGCCTACAATGAGCAGTTCTTC. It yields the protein CASSLRPAYNEQFF. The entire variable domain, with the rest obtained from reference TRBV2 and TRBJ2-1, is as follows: EPEVTQTPSHQVTQMGQEVILRCVPISNHLYFYWYRQILGQKVEFLVSFYNNEISEKSEIFDDQFSVERPDGSNFTLKIRSTKLEDSAMYFCASSLRPAYNEQFFGPGTRLTVL.

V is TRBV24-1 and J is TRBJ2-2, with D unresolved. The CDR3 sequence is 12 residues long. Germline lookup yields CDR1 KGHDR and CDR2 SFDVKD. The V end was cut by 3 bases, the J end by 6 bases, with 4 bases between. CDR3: CATSDAAGELFF. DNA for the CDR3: TGTGCCACCAGTGATGCGGCCGGGGAGCTGTTTTTT.

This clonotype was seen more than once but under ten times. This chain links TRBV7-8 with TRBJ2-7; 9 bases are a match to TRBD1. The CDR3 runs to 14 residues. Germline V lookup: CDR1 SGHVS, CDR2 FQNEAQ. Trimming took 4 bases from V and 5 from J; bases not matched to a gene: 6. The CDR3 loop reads CASSSWTGEDEQYF. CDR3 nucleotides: TGTGCCAGCAGCTCATGGACAGGGGAAGACGAGCAGTACTTC.

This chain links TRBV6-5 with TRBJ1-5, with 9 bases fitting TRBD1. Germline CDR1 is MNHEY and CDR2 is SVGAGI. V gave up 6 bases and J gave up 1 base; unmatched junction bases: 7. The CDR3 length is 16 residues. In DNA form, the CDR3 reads TGTGCCAGCAGCTTACACGGGACAGGGAGCAATCAGCCCCAGCATTTT. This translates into CASSLHGTGSNQPQHF.

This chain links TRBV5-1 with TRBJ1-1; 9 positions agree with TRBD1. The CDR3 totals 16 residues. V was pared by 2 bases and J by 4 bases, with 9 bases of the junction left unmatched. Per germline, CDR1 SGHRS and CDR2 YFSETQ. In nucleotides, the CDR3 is TGCGCCAGCAGCTTAAACAGGGGGCAGAGGGGCACTGAAGCTTTCTTT. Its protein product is CASSLNRGQRGTEAFF. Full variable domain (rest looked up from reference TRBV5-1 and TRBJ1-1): KAGVTQTPRYLIKTRGQQVTLSCSPISGHRSVSWYQQTPGQGLQFLFEYFSETQRNKGNFPGRFSGRQFSNSRSEMNVSTLELGDSALYLCASSLNRGQRGTEAFFGQGTRLTVV.

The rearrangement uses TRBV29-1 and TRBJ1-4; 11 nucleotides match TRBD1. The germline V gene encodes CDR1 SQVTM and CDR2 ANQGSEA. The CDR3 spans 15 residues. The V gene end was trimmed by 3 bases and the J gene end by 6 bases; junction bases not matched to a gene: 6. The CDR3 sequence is CSVELMGQGDEKLFF. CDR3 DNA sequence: TGCAGCGTTGAGCTAATGGGACAGGGGGATGAAAAACTGTTTTTT.

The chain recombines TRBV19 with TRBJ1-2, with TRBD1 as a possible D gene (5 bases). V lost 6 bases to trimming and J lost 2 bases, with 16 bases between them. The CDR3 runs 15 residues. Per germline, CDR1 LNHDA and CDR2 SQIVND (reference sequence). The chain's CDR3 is CASSIYPRENYGYTF. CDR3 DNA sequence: TGTGCCAGTAGCATTTATCCCAGGGAGAACTATGGCTACACCTTC.